Listed below are T cell receptor beta chains from one sample, sequenced in a study of T cells in tumors after PD-1 blockade. Libraries were prepared by immunoSEQ multiplex PCR; TCRdb keeps only in-frame clonotypes and omits some of them. Among 50,000 or so clones listed, roughly 79% were seen once. The sample was PBMCs, taken before anti-PD-1 treatment. These receptors all stem from a human donor with basal cell carcinoma. CDR3s include the opening cysteine and the closing phenylalanine or tryptophan. A D gene is named only where the DNA matches it firmly. Rows may omit the clone size; those that give it use once, few, many or a size class.

D	V	J	size	CDR3
NA	TRBV2	TRBJ2-2	NA	CASSEFRSGELFF
NA	TRBV4-1	TRBJ1-6	few	CASSQEARLNSPLHF
NA	TRBV27	TRBJ1-1	NA	CASSFGGNTEAFF
NA	TRBV18	TRBJ2-2	NA	CASSPQSGANTGELFF
TRBD1	TRBV28	TRBJ1-3	few	CASNNPQGRVNTIYF
NA	TRBV7-2	TRBJ1-3	once	CASSLERWGFGNTIYF
NA	TRBV28	TRBJ1-2	NA	CASTAEVPDYGYTF
NA	TRBV3-1/TRBV3-2	TRBJ1-6	NA	CASSPRAGPEDSPLHF
TRBD1	TRBV28	TRBJ1-3	NA	CASSRDRGSSGNTIYF
NA	TRBV7-9	TRBJ1-1	once	CASSFGGNTEAFF
NA	TRBV4-1	TRBJ2-7	NA	CASSQELLTYYEQYF